A selection of T cell receptor beta chains follows, all from one sample in a study of spatial heterogeneity in lung cancer. Via MiXCR, TCRdb re-called the 5' RACE reads, giving one row per CDR3 protein. The sample has 10,000 to 14,000 distinct CDR3 sequences; around 10% are singletons. The specimen was PBMCs, collected at follow-up. The receptors were sampled from a female donor with early-stage non-small cell lung cancer. Both conserved end residues are part of each CDR3. D genes are given only for firm matches. Where a row states a size, it is once, few, many or the class of an expanded clone; other rows omit it.

d_call | j_call | clone_size | v_call | cdr3_length | cdr3_aa | cdr3_nt
TRBD1 | TRBJ2-2 | many | TRBV12-3/TRBV12-4 | 13 | CASSSGGTGELFF | TGTGCCAGCAGTTCAGGGGGCACCGGGGAGCTGTTTTTT
TRBD2 | TRBJ2-7 | many | TRBV28 | 15 | CASSPPGLAGREQYF | TGTGCCAGCAGTCCGCCGGGACTAGCGGGAAGGGAGCAGTACTTC
. | TRBJ2-3 | few | TRBV10-3 | 15 | CAISAGPSLTDTQYF | TGTGCCATCAGTGCAGGACCGTCGCTCACAGATACGCAGTATTTT
. | TRBJ1-6 | . | TRBV6-5 | 12 | CASTVGMSPLHF | TGTGCCAGCACCGTAGGGATGTCACCCCTCCACTTT
. | TRBJ2-7 | many | TRBV7-2 | 15 | CASSLGPTLIYEQYF | TGTGCCAGCAGCTTAGGACCGACTCTTATCTACGAGCAGTACTTC
. | TRBJ1-5 | many | TRBV7-8 | 15 | CASSLRGNSNQPQHF | TGTGCCAGCAGCTTACGAGGGAATAGCAATCAGCCCCAGCATTTT
. | TRBJ2-6 | . | TRBV7-2 | 15 | CASSLGRAGANVLTF | TGTGCCAGCAGCTTAGGAAGGGCTGGGGCCAACGTCCTGACTTTC
. | TRBJ2-7 | . | TRBV5-1 | 13 | CASSVPGAYEQYF | TGCGCCAGCAGCGTGCCGGGGGCCTACGAGCAGTACTTC
TRBD2 | TRBJ2-3 | many | TRBV15 | 16 | CATSTVAGVPTDTQYF | TGTGCCACCAGCACCGTAGCGGGAGTGCCAACAGATACGCAGTATTTT
. | TRBJ2-1 | many | TRBV7-8 | 14 | CASSLDQRGNEQFF | TGTGCCAGCAGCTTAGACCAGAGGGGCAATGAGCAGTTCTTC
. | TRBJ1-1 | many | TRBV19 | 11 | CASGRDNKAFF | TGTGCCAGTGGCAGGGACAATAAAGCTTTCTTT
. | TRBJ2-3 | many | TRBV7-2 | 15 | CASSLAGARTDTQYF | TGTGCCAGCAGCTTGGCAGGGGCGCGGACAGATACGCAGTATTTT
. | TRBJ2-7 | . | TRBV27 | 14 | CASSLTLLSYEQYF | TGTGCCAGCAGTTTAACACTCCTCTCCTACGAGCAGTACTTC
. | TRBJ2-2 | . | TRBV11-2 | 15 | CASSLVRDRTGELFF | TGTGCCAGCAGCTTAGTCAGGGATCGAACCGGGGAGCTGTTTTTT